This entry lists 14 T cell receptor beta chains sequenced from one sample in a study of identical twins. TCRdb re-analysed the 5' RACE reads in MiXCR, keeping a single row per CDR3 protein. Of 1.5 million to 2 million distinct CDR3 sequences listed, less than 40% are singletons. The material sequenced was cord blood. The source is a newborn girl in good health.

In its sample, this clonotype was seen a few times. This rearrangement joins TRBV7-2 to TRBJ1-4; 9 nucleotides agree with TRBD1. V lost 1 base to trimming and J lost 8 bases; unmatched junction nucleotides: 8. The CDR3 is made up of 16 amino acids. Germline V gene data show CDR1 as SGHTA and CDR2 as FQGNSA. DNA for the CDR3: TGTGCCAGCAGCTTAGGGGGACAGGGAGAGGGAGAAAAACTGTTTTTT. Protein product: CASSLGGQGEGEKLFF.

This clonotype occurred a few times. The CDR3 sequence is CASSSDRDWAEKLFF. The CDR3 coding sequence is TGTGCCAGCAGCTCAGACAGAGACTGGGCGGAAAAACTGTTTTTT. The chain combines TRBV7-2 with TRBJ1-4; weak D call: TRBD1 (5 bases). V lost 4 bases to trimming and J lost 8 bases, with 17 bases between them. CDR3 size: 15 residues. Germline CDR1 is SGHTA and CDR2 is FQGNSA.

The V call is TRBV6-1, the J call TRBJ2-1; no clear D. Germline V gene data show CDR1 as MNHNS and CDR2 as SASEGT. The CDR3 contains 14 residues. Deletions cut 0 bases from V and 7 bases from J, with 10 bases between. The CDR3 DNA reads TGTGCCAGCAGTGAAGCGGGCAGGTTAAATGAGCAGTTCTTC. Its protein product is CASSEAGRLNEQFF.

Only a few counts were recorded for this clonotype. The chain links TRBV12-3 or TRBV12-4 to TRBJ1-1; 10 bases align to TRBD1. This CDR3 has 15 amino acids. Germline trimming cut 6 bases from V and 5 bases from J; bases unmatched to any gene: 9. The CDR3 is CASSPGTGVSTEAFF. The DNA of the CDR3 is TGTGCCAGCAGCCCCGGGACAGGGGTCAGTACTGAAGCTTTCTTT.

The chain couples TRBV6-5 to TRBJ2-2; possibly TRBD2 for D (7 bases). The CDR3 loop spans 20 amino acids. Trimming left V 2 bases short and J 5 bases short, with 27 bases between. Germline CDR1 MNHEY, CDR2 SVGAGI. The CDR3 DNA is TGTGCCAGCAGTTACCCCAAGGGGGTAAGCGGGAAAGTTAGTACCGGGGAGCTGTTTTTT. This translates into CASSYPKGVSGKVSTGELFF.

This chain connects TRBV27 to TRBJ2-7; TRBD2 matches at 12 bases. Germline V gives CDR1 MNHEY, CDR2 SMNVEV (reference sequence). V trimming: 6 bases; J trimming: 2 bases; junction bases outside the gene matches: 5. The CDR3 contains 15 residues. The CDR3 region has the DNA TGTGCCAGCAGGACTAGCGGGAGAGGAACCTACGAGCAGTACTTC. Protein product: CASRTSGRGTYEQYF.

This sequence joins TRBV6-5 and TRBJ2-1; TRBD2 matches 12 bases. The better agreement between TRBJ2-7 and the DNA end casts doubt on the J call. This CDR3 spans 17 amino acids. Germline-derived CDR1 and CDR2 are MNHEY and SVGAGI. CDR3 protein: CASSYSRTSGIYNEQYF. The CDR3 DNA is TGTGCCAGCAGTTACTCTAGGACTAGCGGGATTTACAATGAGCAGTACTTC.

The chain is built from TRBV20-1 and TRBJ1-5; tentative D call: TRBD1 (6 bases). The germline CDR1 and CDR2 sequences are DFQATT and SNEGSKA (reference sequence). The length of the CDR3 is 16 residues. Trimming left V 0 bases short and J 6 bases short, with 18 bases between. The CDR3: CSARDRRQVLGQPQHF. For the CDR3, the DNA is TGCAGTGCTAGAGATCGGCGACAGGTACTGGGTCAGCCCCAGCATTTT.

This rearrangement joins TRBV12-3 or TRBV12-4 to TRBJ1-5; 7 nucleotides agree with TRBD1. The CDR3 has 13 amino acids. Germline trimming cut 5 bases from V and 6 bases from J; bases unmatched to any gene: 4. This CDR3 is CASSPNRGQPQHF. The CDR3 nucleotides read TGTGCCAGCAGTCCCAACAGGGGTCAGCCCCAGCATTTT.

This sequence joins TRBV3-1 and TRBJ2-1; 13 bases are a match to TRBD2. The CDR3 spans 16 residues. Trimming took 3 bases from V and 13 from J; bases not matched to a gene: 12. Germline V gives CDR1 LGHDT, CDR2 YNNKEL (reference sequence). DNA for the CDR3: TGTGCCAGCAGCCAGGTCACTAGCGGGAGGGGACAGACCCAGTTCTTC. It specifies CASSQVTSGRGQTQFF.

This chain connects TRBV11-2 to TRBJ2-1; 9 bases line up with TRBD2. With V trimmed by 2 bases and J by 2 bases, 10 bases remained unmatched. Germline V CDR1 and CDR2: SGHAT, FQNNGV. The CDR3 has 18 residues. The CDR3 loop reads CASSLPPSGTPPYNEQFF. CDR3 nucleotides: TGTGCCAGCAGCTTACCTCCTAGCGGGACCCCCCCCTACAATGAGCAGTTCTTC.

The chain recombines TRBV7-9 with TRBJ2-3; 10 nucleotides agree with TRBD2. Germline V gene sequence: CDR1 SEHNR, CDR2 FQNEAQ (reference sequence). The CDR3 sequence is 17 residues long. V was clipped by 4 bases and J by 2 bases; unmatched bases: 9. The CDR3 region is CASSSNSGRIFTDTQYF. CDR3 in DNA: TGTGCCAGCAGCTCTAATAGCGGGAGGATTTTCACAGATACGCAGTATTTT. Complete variable domain (other parts from reference TRBV7-9 and TRBJ2-3): DTGVSQNPRHKITKRGQNVTFRCDPISEHNRLYWYRQTLGQGPEFLTYFQNEAQLEKSRLLSDRFSAERPKGSFSTLEIQRTEQGDSAMYLCASSSNSGRIFTDTQYFGPGTRLTVL.

This clonotype was picked up one time. A much more abundant neighbour one base away suggests this may be a read error. This rearrangement joins TRBV28 to TRBJ1-2; D is unresolved. The CDR3 spans 14 residues. Germline lookup yields CDR1 MDHEN and CDR2 SYDVKM. V was clipped by 7 bases and J by 4 bases, with 16 bases between them. Here the CDR3 DNA reads TGTGCCAGCAACTCTCTCTCGACTATCTATGGCTACACCTTC. This codes for CASNSLSTIYGYTF.

This clonotype appeared a few times. The J gene is TRBJ2-3, the V gene TRBV7-2; 8 bases map to TRBD2. V trimming: 1 base; J trimming: 4 bases; junction bases outside the gene matches: 7. The V gene's germline CDR1 is SGHTA and CDR2 FQGNSA. The CDR3 covers 16 residues. The CDR3 spells CASSLVFRGGPDTQYF. The CDR3 nucleotides are TGTGCCAGCAGCTTAGTGTTCCGGGGGGGCCCAGATACGCAGTATTTT.